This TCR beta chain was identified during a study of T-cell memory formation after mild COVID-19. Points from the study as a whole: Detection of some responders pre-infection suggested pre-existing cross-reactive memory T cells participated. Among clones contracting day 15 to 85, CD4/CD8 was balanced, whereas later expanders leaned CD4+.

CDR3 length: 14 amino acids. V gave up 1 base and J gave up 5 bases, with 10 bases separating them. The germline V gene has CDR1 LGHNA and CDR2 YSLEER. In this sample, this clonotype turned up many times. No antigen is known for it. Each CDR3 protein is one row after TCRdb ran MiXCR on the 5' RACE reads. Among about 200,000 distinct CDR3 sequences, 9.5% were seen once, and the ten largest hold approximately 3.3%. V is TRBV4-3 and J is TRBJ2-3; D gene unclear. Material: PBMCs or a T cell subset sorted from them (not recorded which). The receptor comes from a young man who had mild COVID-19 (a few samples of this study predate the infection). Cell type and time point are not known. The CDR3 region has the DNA TGCGCCAGCAGCCAAGGATCCGCTGGAGATACGCAGTATTTT. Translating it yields CASSQGSAGDTQYF.